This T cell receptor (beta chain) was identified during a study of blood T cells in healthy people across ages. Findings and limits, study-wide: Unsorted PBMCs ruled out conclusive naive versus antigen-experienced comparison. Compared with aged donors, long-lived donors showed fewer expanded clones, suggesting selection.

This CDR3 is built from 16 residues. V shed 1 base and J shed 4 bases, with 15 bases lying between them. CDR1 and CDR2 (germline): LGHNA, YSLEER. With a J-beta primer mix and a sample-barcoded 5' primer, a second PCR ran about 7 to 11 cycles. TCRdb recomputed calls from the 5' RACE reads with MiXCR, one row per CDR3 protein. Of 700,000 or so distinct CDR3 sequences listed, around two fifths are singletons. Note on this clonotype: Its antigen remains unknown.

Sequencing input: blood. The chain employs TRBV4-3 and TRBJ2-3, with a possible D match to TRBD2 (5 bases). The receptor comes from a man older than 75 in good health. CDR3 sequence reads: CASSQGRAARADTQYF. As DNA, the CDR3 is TGCGCCAGCAGCCAAGGGAGAGCGGCTCGGGCAGATACGCAGTATTTT.